The source of this TCR beta chain is a study of post-analysis software for immune sequencing data. General study findings and limits: In patients, five TRBV segments were more frequent than in controls, with TRBV5-6, TRBV5-1 and TRBV20-1 among them.

The CDR3 is 15 amino acids. Looked up from germline, CDR1 is SGHTA and CDR2 is FQGTGA. With 1 base removed from V and 2 bases from J, the gap between germline ends came to 11 bases. Each TCR beta cDNA library carried unique molecular identifiers. TCRdb reprocessed the PCR reads with MiXCR, giving one entry per CDR3 protein. The sample yields over 300,000 distinct CDR3 sequences, around 37% seen once. Points on this clonotype: Its antigen is not identified.

This TCR derives from a girl aged 5 to 17 with multiple sclerosis. The sequenced sample consisted of blood. The chain recombines TRBV7-3 with TRBJ2-5, with a possible D match to TRBD1 (6 bases). The CDR3 bases are TGTGCCAGCAGCTTAAACCAGGGGTCACAAGAGACCCAGTACTTC. It translates to CASSLNQGSQETQYF.